Below, 14 T cell receptor beta chains from the same sample are listed, as sequenced in a study of cytomegalovirus exposure and HLA in healthy donors. This PCR relied on a set of 60 Vbeta primers and 13 Jbeta primers. Here immunoSEQ multiplex PCR was the method, and the copy in TCRdb shows in-frame clones only, minus some. The sample records approximately 210,000 clones, 77% being singletons. The sequenced sample was PBMCs. The receptors originated from a woman aged 25 to 45 in good health and CMV-seropositive.

This clone has only a few counts. The chain couples TRBV19 to TRBJ2-2; 7 nucleotides match TRBD1. The V and J ends lost 10 bases and 4 bases, in that order; junction bases with no gene match: 9. The CDR3 is made up of 14 amino acids. From germline, CDR1 is LNHDA and CDR2 SQIVND (reference sequence). CDR3 protein: CATARGTATGELFF. Here the CDR3 DNA reads TGTGCCACAGCTAGGGGGACAGCCACCGGGGAGCTGTTTTTT.

This chain uses TRBV7-2 with TRBJ2-5, with 7 nucleotides matching TRBD1. The V gene end was trimmed by 4 bases and the J gene end by 4 bases; junction bases not matched to a gene: 0. The CDR3 runs 12 residues. Germline V gene lookup returns CDR1 SGHTA and CDR2 FQGNSA. The CDR3 spells CASSWDRETQYF. CDR3 nucleotide sequence: TGTGCCAGCAGCTGGGACAGAGAGACCCAGTACTTC.

This clone has only one observation. CDR3: CASSTRDSMNTEAFF. The CDR3 DNA sequence: TGTGCCAGTAGTACGCGGGACAGCATGAACACTGAAGCTTTCTTT. The chain combines TRBV19 with TRBJ1-1; 7 bases line up with TRBD1. Germline CDR1 LNHDA, CDR2 SQIVND (reference sequence). This CDR3 region has 15 residues. V trimming: 4 bases; J trimming: 0 bases; junction bases outside the gene matches: 5.

The V gene is TRBV18, the J gene TRBJ2-5, with 7 bases fitting TRBD1. V dropped 3 bases and J dropped 4; count of bases not matched to a gene: 8. The CDR3 runs 15 residues. Looked up from germline, CDR1 is KGHSH and CDR2 is LQKENI. The CDR3 DNA reads TGTGCCAGCTCACCGACAGGGAGTATGGGAGAGACCCAGTACTTC. Translating gives CASSPTGSMGETQYF.

The chain is built from TRBV7-9 and TRBJ1-5; D remains ambiguous. This CDR3 is 14 amino acids long. CDR1 and CDR2 (germline): SEHNR, FQNEAQ (reference sequence). Trimming cost V 5 bases and J 5 bases, with 13 bases left between them. The CDR3 protein is CASSLDGFYQPQHF. CDR3 sequence (DNA): TGTGCCAGCAGCCTAGACGGTTTTTATCAGCCCCAGCATTTT.

The rearrangement joins TRBV19 to TRBJ2-1; tentatively, D is TRBD2 (6 bases). V was shortened by 7 bases and J by 2 bases, with 12 bases between the two germline ends. The CDR3 has 14 amino acids. Germline lookup yields CDR1 LNHDA and CDR2 SQIVND (reference sequence). The CDR3 DNA is TGTGCCAGTACCCCGGAGGGCACCTACAATGAGCAGTTCTTC. Amino acid sequence: CASTPEGTYNEQFF. Variable domain in full (rest from reference TRBV19 and TRBJ2-1): DGGITQSPKYLFRKEGQNVTLSCEQNLNHDAMYWYRQDPGQGLRLIYYSQIVNDFQKGDIAEGYSVSREKKESFPLTVTSAQKNPTAFYLCASTPEGTYNEQFFGPGTRLTVL.

The chain couples TRBV2 to TRBJ1-5; perhaps TRBD1 as D (5 bases). The V end lost 4 bases, the J end lost 6 bases, and 13 bases lay between the germline ends. Germline V CDR1 and CDR2: SNHLY, FYNNEI. The CDR3 is 14 residues long. This chain's CDR3 is CASSADTSGQPQHF. The CDR3 DNA reads TGTGCCAGCAGTGCGGACACCTCGGGTCAGCCCCAGCATTTT. Complete variable domain (other parts from reference TRBV2 and TRBJ1-5): EPEVTQTPSHQVTQMGQEVILRCVPISNHLYFYWYRQILGQKVEFLVSFYNNEISEKSEIFDDQFSVERPDGSNFTLKIRSTKLEDSAMYFCASSADTSGQPQHFGDGTRLSIL.

The rearrangement uses TRBV7-3 and TRBJ2-2, with D unclear. Germline values: CDR1 SGHTA, CDR2 FQGTGA. The CDR3 is 13 amino acids. Deletions cut 5 bases from V and 4 bases from J, with 8 bases between. The CDR3 protein is CASSLYPTGELFF. The CDR3 DNA reads TGTGCCAGCAGCCTTTATCCCACCGGGGAGCTGTTTTTT.

This chain connects TRBV2 to TRBJ2-2; 7 nucleotides match TRBD2. The CDR3 is made up of 19 amino acids. Germline trimming cut 0 bases from V and 4 bases from J; bases unmatched to any gene: 14. CDR1 and CDR2 (germline): SNHLY, FYNNEI. The CDR3 region is CASSEAPVVEASGTGELFF. CDR3 bases: TGTGCCAGCAGTGAAGCCCCGGTAGTCGAGGCTAGCGGCACCGGGGAGCTGTTTTTT.

This chain links TRBV15 with TRBJ2-5; possible D gene TRBD2, 6 bases. The germline V gene has CDR1 LNHNV and CDR2 YYDKDF (reference sequence). CDR3 length: 16 residues. Between the trimmed V and J ends, which lost 3 bases and 7 bases, there was a span of 21 bases. In DNA, the CDR3 is TGTGCCACCAGCAGGGCTCCGGGACTCAAAGAGGGGACCCAGTACTTC. Encoded protein: CATSRAPGLKEGTQYF.

This clone has just a few counts. The chain links TRBV5-4 to TRBJ2-5; D might be TRBD1 (7 bases). V shed 3 bases and J shed 4 bases, with 13 bases lying between them. There are 14 residues in the CDR3. CDR1 is SGHNT and CDR2 is YYREEE in the germline V gene (reference sequence). The CDR3 DNA sequence: TGTGCCAGCAGCTCGGACAGGCGGGGAGAGACCCAGTACTTC. This encodes CASSSDRRGETQYF.

The chain uses TRBV30 and TRBJ1-2; D is unclear. CDR1 and CDR2 from the germline V gene are GTSNPN and SVGIG (reference sequence). V lost 0 bases and J lost 7, with 15 bases in between. The length of the CDR3 is 14 residues. Written as DNA, the CDR3 is TGTGCCTGGAGTGTTGAGCTAAGAAATCTTGGCTACACCTTC. It is translated as CAWSVELRNLGYTF.

The rearrangement uses TRBV2 and TRBJ2-7; maybe TRBD1 (6 bases). Germline V gene sequence: CDR1 SNHLY, CDR2 FYNNEI. This CDR3 contains 14 residues. V dropped 6 bases and J dropped 5 bases, with 17 bases sitting between them. The CDR3 DNA reads as TGTGCCAGCAGGAAGACGCCTAACAGGGACGAGCAGTACTTC. It yields the protein CASRKTPNRDEQYF. Full variable domain (rest looked up from reference TRBV2 and TRBJ2-7): EPEVTQTPSHQVTQMGQEVILRCVPISNHLYFYWYRQILGQKVEFLVSFYNNEISEKSEIFDDQFSVERPDGSNFTLKIRSTKLEDSAMYFCASRKTPNRDEQYFGPGTRLTVT.

The rearrangement joins TRBV28 to TRBJ1-2; D is possibly TRBD1 (5 bases). The CDR3 is 13 amino acids. Germline CDR1 is MDHEN and CDR2 is SYDVKM. With 7 bases removed from V and 3 bases from J, the gap between germline ends came to 12 bases. The CDR3 here is CASTQGVYYGYTF. The CDR3 nucleotides are TGTGCCAGCACGCAGGGCGTCTACTATGGCTACACCTTC.